This entry features one TCR beta chain sequence. This clonotype was counted ten times or more. The clone's antigen remains unknown. Base qualities are not at hand, and no much larger clone is one base apart. cDNA was synthesized by template-switch 5'RACE using a primer with a 10-nucleotide random unique molecular identifier that tagged each TCR transcript. Over 170 million TCR-beta sequences, covering 15-18 subjects, were produced in each sequencing run. The RNeasy kit was used to extract total RNA. The KAPA Real-time Library Amplification kit was used to amplify TCR-beta VDJ regions with primers for the TCR constant region and the 5'RACE anchor. Sample indexes and Illumina adaptors were added in a first PCR, and a second PCR then increased library yield. The roughly 650 bp TCR product was size-selected on a 2% E-gel SizeSelection system after Ampure bead purification. Before pooling, libraries had their quality checked on a Bioanalyzer, their concentration measured with Qubit, and their quantity determined with the Kapa Library Quantification kit. Paired-end 2 x 150 bp sequencing of the libraries was performed on an Illumina HiSeq 2500. To increase sequence diversity, roughly 24-31% phiX was spiked into each library pool. In the original analysis: The quality-filtered reads were processed with the UMI-based MiGEC pipeline, whose error correction step removed more than 85% of the raw TCR sequences. VDJ genes were aligned to IMGT germline references, and clonotypes were defined by unique CDR3 amino acid sequence plus V-J genes. Clonal expansion, Shannon diversity, and CDR3 relatedness (CalcPairwiseDistances, ClusterSamples) were evaluated with VDJtools, and phylogenetic trees were built with CLCbio workbench. Clones with at least 8 unique UMIs were defined as expanded, with this threshold being based on coefficient-of-variation modelling across technical triplicates. TCRdb reran the public reads through fastp at Q25 and MiXCR, keeping productive beta chains. Rows with one shared CDR3 protein collapse into an entry with the most common genes and DNA. These V and J calls rely on TCRdb rather than the paper's analysis. For this sample there are some 78,000 distinct CDR3 sequences; just over 5% appear just once. The biggest ten clones account for 2% to 2.5% of the sample.

For the unsorted PBMC libraries, 2 million PBMCs were stored in RNAlater at -80 degrees C until RNA extraction and were used to generate the libraries. Multiple sclerosis patients were enrolled in a US clinical protocol evaluating disease progression by magnetic resonance imaging. Peripheral blood was subjected to Ficoll-Hypaque density gradient centrifugation to isolate PBMCs, which were then cryopreserved in liquid nitrogen. The V end loses 5 bases and the J end loses 8 bases, and a stretch of 27 bases separates them. Spanning cysteine to phenylalanine, the CDR3 consists of 17 amino acids. The read is trimmed to its CDR3 DNA, 51 bases read in frame from base 1. CDR1 SGHTA and CDR2 FQGNSA are derived from the germline V gene. This sample is drawn from a study of neurological immune-mediated disorders (dated by TCRdb to 2018 to 2020). About the full investigation: Of the 35 or so multiple sclerosis patients, about 30 had relapsing-remitting MS and 3 had secondary progressive MS. The study compared peripheral blood TCR-beta repertoires of HTLV-I-associated myelopathy (HAM/TSP) patients, multiple sclerosis patients and healthy controls using UMI-based sequencing. Alongside PBMC samples, the set of approximately 100 TCR-beta libraries contained longitudinal samples, technical triplicates, and paired CD4+ and CD8+ T-cell subsets that had been sorted. The cohort comprised some 71 subjects: roughly 15 HAM/TSP patients, 34 multiple sclerosis patients and approximately 20 healthy controls.

Paper-wide results and their limitations: Across subjects, expanded clones never shared an identical CDR3 amino acid sequence, which suggests that the TCR-beta repertoires in every group were private. The MS cluster was not associated with any clinical or MRI features, and the authors stated that larger cohorts are needed. The highest TCR clonal expansion was observed in HAM/TSP patients, whereas the lowest was observed in MS patients, even when compared with healthy controls. In a phylogenetic analysis, the repertoires of 18 out of 34 MS patients fell into a single cluster of related CDR3 sequences, pointing to a possible signature at the repertoire level.

Specimen: PBMCs. The chain employs TRBV7-2 and TRBJ1-2; the D segment could be TRBD1, given 5 matching bases. This receptor was identified in a woman aged 25 to 45 with multiple sclerosis. In nucleotides, the sequence is TGTGCCAGCAGCCGAACCGGGACGGAGTCGGGCCCCGGGGGCTACACCTTC. This sequence encodes CASSRTGTESGPGGYTF.